Included here is one TCR beta chain sequence, with context. CDR3 regions were amplified by Arm-PCR using iRepertoire HTBI primers to build TCR beta libraries. MiXCR was run by TCRdb on the multiplex PCR reads, yielding one entry per CDR3 protein. Among about 370,000 distinct CDR3 sequences listed, 15% to 19% were seen once. This sample was taken from a study of regulatory T cells in long-lasting Graves disease. Germline-derived CDR1 and CDR2 are KGHDR and SFDVKD. The CDR3 is made up of 16 amino acids. J lost 2 bases, V lost 4 bases, and 7 bases had no gene match. Noted time point: newly diagnosed GD, antithyroid drugs for less than 3 months. Preparation of the TCR library used RNA extracted from PBMCs.

The chain joins TRBV24-1 to TRBJ2-1, with 7 bases matching TRBD2. This clonotype originated in a female donor with Graves disease. Sequencing was performed on peripheral blood mononuclear cells (PBMCs), taken at new diagnosis, from a patient treated with antithyroid drugs. DNA for the CDR3: TGTGCCACCAGTGACCCCCTAGCGGAGACCTACAATGAGCAGTTCTTC. Translating it yields CATSDPLAETYNEQFF.